The subject of this entry is one T cell receptor beta chain. What it binds is unknown. Researchers reported that TCR beta cDNA libraries carried unique molecular identifiers. Each CDR3 protein gets one entry after TCRdb re-called the PCR reads with MiXCR. The table lists hundreds of thousands of distinct CDR3 sequences, 55% to 60% of them singletons. This entry is derived from a study of post-analysis software for immune sequencing data. Study-wide findings and caveats: F measure clustering grouped samples strongly by preparation batch. Significantly lower normalized Chao1 diversity was seen in multiple sclerosis patients than in controls.

This receptor was identified in a girl aged 2 to 9 with multiple sclerosis. Source material: blood.

The CDR3 nucleotides are TGCGCCAGCAGGGCGGGAGAAAGGTACGAGCAGTACTTC. Its translation is CASRAGERYEQYF. The chain carries TRBV5-1 and TRBJ2-7, with TRBD2 identical over 7 bases. V dropped 5 bases and J dropped 4; count of bases not matched to a gene: 6. The length of the CDR3 is 13 residues. Germline CDR1 SGHRS, CDR2 YFSETQ.